This TCR beta chain is drawn from a study of shared clonotypes between healthy human individuals (TCRdb year 2020). About the full investigation: Two women and a few men aged 18 to 49 years were included in the cohort. For each donor, CD4 naive and CD4 memory were each given three plates, CD8 naive was given two plates, and CD8 memory was given one plate. The study deeply sequenced blood TCR repertoires of several healthy adults to estimate repertoire size and the extent of clonotype sharing between individuals. Libraries were prepared and TCR repertoires were sequenced by different laboratories using diverse techniques, in order to increase sequencing depth and limit assay-specific biases. Each donor's leukapheresis produced roughly between roughly 0.85 and 10 billion PBMCs. Study-wide findings and limitations: The genetic and exposure-history diversity represented was limited by the small number of donors. Only blood was sampled, and tissue TCR repertoires likely differ from those in blood. Larger estimated clonotype richness was generally found for naive subsets than for memory subsets. Higher generation probabilities were observed for clonotypes shared by all four sorted-subset donors than for non-shared clonotypes. Pairwise subsampling indicated that sequencing depth was expected to affect the degree of clonotype sharing among donors. Rarefaction of sorted-subset datasets indicated incomplete sequencing despite the large sequencing depth. About 5% of naive CD4, 3.5% of naive CD8, about 2.4% of memory CD4, and 0.4% of memory CD8 clonotypes were shared across a few donors.

CD8 naive samples were CD45RO-negative cells positively selected for CCR7, giving a CD45RA+CCR7+ population that excluded TemRA cells. The donors were healthy, HIV-negative adults who had no recently reported acute infections or vaccinations. Every donor was a Caucasian adult residing in Nashville, Tennessee, USA. Blood was obtained by leukapheresis, after which PBMCs were separated by Ficoll-Histopaque density gradient centrifugation and cryopreserved in liquid nitrogen vapor phase. Analytical flow cytometry was used to check the purity and quantity of every magnetically sorted T cell population. Genomic DNA was isolated from every sorted fraction and measured by UV absorbance on a Nanodrop 2000c. Notes on this clone: Its specific antigen is unknown. No clone much larger than this one lies a single base away; base qualities are absent. Other DNA sequences in this specimen translate into the identical CDR3.

Using the deep immunoSEQ assay, TCR CDR3 regions were amplified from genomic DNA by multiplex PCR. Extracted genomic DNA from each cell subset was distributed evenly across all wells of several immunoSEQ 96-well plates, and each plate was treated as a replicate. Each replicate PCR for sorted subsets received roughly 0.2 ug genomic DNA, equal to roughly 29,000 T cell genomes. Purified libraries were quantified with a Qubit 3.0 fluorometer, sized on a Bioanalyzer 2100, and re-quantified with the KAPA Library Quantification kit. Every immunoSEQ 96-well plate was sequenced on a separate single-read 150-cycle Illumina NextSeq 550 flow cell. In the original analysis: Because only junctional sequences without quality scores were contained in the immunoSEQ output, filtering matching that applied to full-length reads could not be performed. Sequences were annotated with PyIR, a Python wrapper for IgBLAST v1.9, and V/J genes and CDR3 were assigned using IMGT germline references. Reads with weak V/J assignments (E-value above 1e-6), missing CDR3, stop codons, out-of-frame junctions, or ambiguous translated residues were removed. A V3J clonotype was defined by an identical inferred V gene, J gene, and CDR3 amino acid sequence. Percentage overlap between repertoires was computed as shared unique clonotypes divided by the size of the smaller repertoire. Repertoire richness was assessed with RTK rarefaction, the Chao1 estimator, and Recon v2.1 estimates of unobserved clonotypes. OLGA was used to compute generation probabilities for all TCRbeta clonotypes that the gDNA method yielded from a few donors. TCRdb mirrors the immuneACCESS table, restricted to in-frame sequences. Some clones are absent from its copies; in checked studies, under half trace to an unresolved V gene, and the reason for the others is unknown. The D gene and trimming were derived from the DNA, and the V and J assignments and clone size from that table. Within this sample are hundreds of thousands of clones, with 90% to 95% of them counted one time only. The top ten hold 0.095% to 0.14% of the sample.

The sample was naive CD8+ T cells sorted from blood. The meaning of the sample's cell subset or site label: CD45RA+CCR7+. The TCR originated in a woman aged 25 to 45 in good health.

The CDR3 here reads CASSFLESYEQYF. The DNA reads TGTGCCAGCAGCTTTCTTGAGTCCTACGAGCAGTACTTC. The rearrangement combines TRBV5-6 with TRBJ2-7; the D gene lacks a confident call. The CDR3 covers 13 residues, taking in both the cysteine and the phenylalanine. The CDR3 DNA has 39 bases and is translated from base 1. The germline V gene encodes CDR1 SGHDT and CDR2 YYEEEE. V is shortened by 2 bases, J by 1 base, and the region joining them spans 7 bases.